Listed below are T cell receptor beta chains from one sample, sequenced in a study of cytomegalovirus exposure and HLA in healthy donors. TCRdb's table, derived via immunoSEQ multiplex PCR, lists solely in-frame clones and lacks some. This sample's clone table lists about 120,000 clones. Sequencing used PBMCs. The source of these receptors is a man aged 40-49 years in good health and CMV-seropositive. The CDR3 runs from the conserved cysteine through the conserved F or W. A D gene is named only where the DNA matches it firmly.

D	V	J	CDR3	DNA
-	TRBV19	TRBJ2-7	CASSIGGARAYEQYF	TGTGCCAGTAGTATAGGAGGCGCCAGGGCGTACGAGCAGTACTTC
TRBD2	TRBV7-6	TRBJ2-1	CASSPGTSGAQFF	TGTGCCAGCAGCCCGGGGACTAGCGGGGCGCAGTTCTTC
-	TRBV7-9	TRBJ1-4	CASSLLEATNEKLFF	TGTGCCAGCAGCTTATTAGAAGCAACTAATGAAAAACTGTTTTTT
-	TRBV28	TRBJ1-5	CASSLSGYSNQPQHF	TGTGCCAGCAGTTTATCCGGGTATAGCAATCAGCCCCAGCATTTT
TRBD1	TRBV6-6	TRBJ1-5	CASSLGQVNQPQHF	TGTGCCAGCAGCCTCGGACAGGTTAATCAGCCCCAGCATTTT
TRBD2	TRBV2	TRBJ2-1	CASSALAGGNNEQFF	TGTGCCAGCAGTGCCCTAGCGGGAGGGAACAATGAGCAGTTCTTC
TRBD1	TRBV5-1	TRBJ1-2	CASSLGTGGDYGYTF	TGCGCCAGCAGCTTGGGGACAGGGGGCGACTATGGCTACACCTTC
TRBD1	TRBV2	TRBJ2-3	CASSAGQHSTDTQYF	TGTGCCAGCAGTGCGGGACAGCATAGCACAGATACGCAGTATTTT
TRBD1	TRBV6-5	TRBJ1-3	CASRGQGGGNTIYF	TGTGCCAGCAGGGGACAGGGAGGGGGAAACACCATATATTTT
TRBD2	TRBV11-2	TRBJ2-7	CASTLPGSGRTEQYF	TGTGCCAGCACCCTACCGGGGAGCGGGAGGACCGAGCAGTACTTC
TRBD1	TRBV7-2	TRBJ2-5	CASSSGTGGALRETQYF	TGTGCCAGCAGCTCCGGGACAGGGGGCGCTTTGAGAGAGACCCAGTACTTC
TRBD1	TRBV5-1	TRBJ2-7	CASSLEQGASYEQYF	TGCGCCAGCAGCTTGGAACAGGGGGCATCCTACGAGCAGTACTTC
TRBD2	TRBV5-1	TRBJ2-5	CASSPGTSGQETQYF	TGCGCCAGCAGCCCTGGGACTAGCGGACAAGAGACCCAGTACTTC
-	TRBV7-2	TRBJ2-2	CASSLELAVGELFF	TGTGCCAGCAGCTTAGAACTAGCCGTAGGGGAGCTGTTTTTT
TRBD1	TRBV28	TRBJ2-7	CASIQGQGAHEQYF	TGTGCCAGCATCCAAGGACAGGGGGCCCACGAGCAGTACTTC
-	TRBV27	TRBJ2-1	CASSPGLPAYNEQFF	TGTGCCAGCAGTCCGGGACTTCCGGCCTACAATGAGCAGTTCTTC
-	TRBV30	TRBJ2-5	CAWTQNWEQETQYF	TGTGCCTGGACCCAGAATTGGGAGCAAGAGACCCAGTACTTC
-	TRBV11-2	TRBJ2-2	CASSLARGKNGELFF	TGTGCCAGCAGCCTCGCCCGGGGAAAGAACGGGGAGCTGTTTTTT
TRBD1	TRBV25-1	TRBJ2-7	CASSESLRGRYEQYF	TGTGCCAGCAGTGAATCACTCAGGGGGCGCTACGAGCAGTACTTC
-	TRBV7-3	TRBJ1-1	CASSLLGGENTEAFF	TGTGCCAGCAGCTTACTAGGAGGGGAGAACACTGAAGCTTTCTTT
TRBD1	TRBV28	TRBJ1-5	CASSPLYGTGGGRVNQPQHF	TGTGCCAGCAGTCCCCTATACGGGACAGGGGGGGGGCGGGTCAATCAGCCCCAGCATTTT
-	TRBV29-1	TRBJ2-1	CSAPGGRNNEQFF	TGCAGCGCCCCCGGTGGCAGGAACAATGAGCAGTTCTTC